This TCR beta chain was captured in a study of Graves' ophthalmopathy and Graves' hyperthyroidism. This CDR3 spans 12 amino acids. V lost 3 bases to trimming and J lost 2 bases, with 7 bases between them. CDR1 is DFQATT and CDR2 is SNEGSKA in the germline V gene (reference sequence). This clonotype occurred many times. Presentation of ophthalmopathy in the donors involved moderate-to-severe activity, CAS ≥3, NOSPECS ≥4 and a duration under 3 months. The authors diagnosed from clinical symptoms, serum thyroxine, TRAb, thyroid ultrasound and orbital computed tomography. The TCR beta CDR3 regions underwent amplification from RNA transcripts. HTBI-primed RT-PCR formed the first round, and a multiplex PCR formed the second. TCRdb redid the calling of the multiplex PCR reads with MiXCR, one entry per CDR3 protein. This table has 740,000 or so distinct CDR3 sequences, 40% appearing once.

The chain carries TRBV20-1 and TRBJ2-5; D call uncertain. The sample consisted of peripheral blood. This sequence originates from an adult man with Graves' ophthalmopathy. The CDR3 DNA reads TGCAGTGCTAGTCCCACGCAAGAGACCCAGTACTTC. Translating it yields CSASPTQETQYF.